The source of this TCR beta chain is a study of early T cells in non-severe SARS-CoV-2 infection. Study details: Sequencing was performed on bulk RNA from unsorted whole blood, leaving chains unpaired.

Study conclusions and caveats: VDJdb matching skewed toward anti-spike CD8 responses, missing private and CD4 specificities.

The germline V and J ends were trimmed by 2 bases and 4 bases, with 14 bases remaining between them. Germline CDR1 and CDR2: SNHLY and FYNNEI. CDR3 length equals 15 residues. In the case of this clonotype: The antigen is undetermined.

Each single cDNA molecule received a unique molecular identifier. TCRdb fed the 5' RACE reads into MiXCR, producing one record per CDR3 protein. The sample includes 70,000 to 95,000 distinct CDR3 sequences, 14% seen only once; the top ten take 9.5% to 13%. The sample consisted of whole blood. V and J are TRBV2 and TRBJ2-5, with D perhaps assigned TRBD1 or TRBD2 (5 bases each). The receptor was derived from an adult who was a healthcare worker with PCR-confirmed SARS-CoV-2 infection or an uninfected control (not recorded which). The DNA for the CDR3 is TGTGCCAGCAGTGAATTCGCGGCAGGGAGAGAGACCCAGTACTTC. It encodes CASSEFAAGRETQYF.